These 25 T cell receptor beta chains came from one sample sequenced in a study of blood T cell repertoires in COVID-19. Produced via immunoSEQ multiplex PCR; TCRdb's table is partial and in-frame only. The profile shows roughly 290,000 clones, 75% to 90% of them singletons. Sequenced: PBMCs or T cells enriched from blood (not recorded which). All receptors derive from a man aged 30 to 45 who had recovered from COVID-19.

The chain combines TRBV7-2 with TRBJ2-7; TRBD1 agrees at 7 bases. Trimming cost V 5 bases and J 6 bases; bases outside gene matches: 7. CDR3 length equals 13 residues. From germline, CDR1 is SGHTA and CDR2 FQGNSA. CDR3 protein: CASSPQGYGEQYF. In nucleotides, the CDR3 is TGTGCCAGCAGCCCACAGGGGTACGGCGAGCAGTACTTC. Variable domain in full (rest from reference TRBV7-2 and TRBJ2-7): GAGVSQSPSNKVTEKGKDVELRCDPISGHTALYWYRQSLGQGLEFLIYFQGNSAPDKSGLPSDRFSAERTGGSVSTLTIQRTQQEDSAVYLCASSPQGYGEQYFGPGTRLTVT.

This rearrangement joins TRBV30 to TRBJ1-2; weak D call: TRBD1 (6 bases). The CDR3 covers 12 residues. CDR1 GTSNPN and CDR2 SVGIG come from the germline V gene (reference sequence). Trimming shortened V by 4 bases and J by 4 bases, and 10 bases separated the two germline ends. The DNA for the CDR3 is TGTGCCTGGACAGGACAGACCTATGGCTACACCTTC. Amino acid sequence: CAWTGQTYGYTF.

This clone has a handful of counts. The chain links TRBV24-1 to TRBJ2-5; D gene unclear. Germline CDR1 and CDR2: KGHDR and SFDVKD. Trimming took 2 bases from V and 1 from J, leaving 7 bases between them. The length of the CDR3 is 14 residues. The CDR3 spells CATSDSAAQETQYF. The DNA for the CDR3 is TGTGCCACCAGTGATTCGGCGGCCCAAGAGACCCAGTACTTC.

The chain employs TRBV3-1 (or the pseudogene TRBV3-2) and TRBJ1-6, with TRBD1 as a possible D gene (6 bases). Germline V gene lookup returns CDR1 LGHDT and CDR2 YNNKEL (reference sequence). This CDR3 comprises 18 residues. With 1 base removed from V and 2 bases from J, the gap between germline ends came to 15 bases. CDR3 coding DNA: TGTGCCAGCAGCCAAGGTCGCCACAGGGCCACCTATAATTCACCCCTCCACTTT. Encoded protein: CASSQGRHRATYNSPLHF.

The J gene is TRBJ2-1, the V gene TRBV19; perhaps TRBD2 as D (7 bases). Trimming took off 4 bases at V and 7 bases at J, with 23 bases between the two ends. This CDR3 region has 17 residues. CDR1 LNHDA and CDR2 SQIVND come from the germline V gene (reference sequence). The DNA of the CDR3 is TGTGCCAGTAGTACCCTTACGGGGGGCCATAGGGGGAATGAGCAGTTCTTC. Protein sequence: CASSTLTGGHRGNEQFF.

This clone occurred once. V gene TRBV25-1 combines with J gene TRBJ1-2; TRBD1 might be the D (5 bases). Trimming took 2 bases from V and 6 from J, leaving 10 bases between them. This CDR3 has 13 amino acids. Germline CDR1 is MGHDK and CDR2 is SYGVNS. The chain's CDR3 is CASSEGDYHGYTF. Written as DNA, the CDR3 is TGTGCCAGCAGTGAAGGGGACTATCATGGCTACACCTTC.

J is TRBJ1-4 and V is TRBV2, with D possibly being TRBD1 (6 bases). Germline V gene data show CDR1 as SNHLY and CDR2 as FYNNEI. CDR3 length equals 14 residues. V was clipped by 5 bases and J by 8 bases, with 15 bases between them. Written as DNA, the CDR3 is TGTGCCAGCAGTTTACAGGGATTTCGGGAAAAACTGTTTTTT. It translates to CASSLQGFREKLFF.

The rearrangement links TRBV29-1 to TRBJ2-3; TRBD1 agrees at 9 bases. CDR1 is SQVTM and CDR2 is ANQGSEA in the germline V gene. Trimming cost V 4 bases and J 8 bases; bases outside gene matches: 19. The CDR3 length is 17 residues. CDR3 bases: TGCAGCGTTGGACCCCGCCGGGACAGGGTTTATCTTGGTACGCAGTATTTT. It is translated as CSVGPRRDRVYLGTQYF.

For this clone: The same CDR3 arises from other DNA sequences in this sample as well. The chain has TRBV30 and TRBJ2-7; D remains ambiguous. V shed 0 bases and J shed 4 bases, with 4 bases lying between them. The CDR3 spans 11 residues. Germline values: CDR1 GTSNPN, CDR2 SVGIG (reference sequence). CDR3 amino acids: CAWSVRYEQYF. The CDR3 region has the DNA TGTGCCTGGAGTGTACGGTACGAGCAGTACTTC.

The chain has TRBV18 and TRBJ2-1, with TRBD2 matching over 12 bases. The V segment lost 1 base and the J segment 0 bases; nucleotides outside the gene matches: 7. Germline V gene sequence: CDR1 KGHSH, CDR2 LQKENI. The CDR3 runs to 19 residues. CDR3 amino acids: CASSPRPSGGASSYNEQFF. The CDR3 DNA follows: TGTGCCAGCTCACCACGCCCTAGCGGGGGGGCCTCCTCCTACAATGAGCAGTTCTTC. Full variable domain (remainder filled in from reference TRBV18 and TRBJ2-1): NAGVMQNPRHLVRRRGQEARLRCSPMKGHSHVYWYRQLPEEGLKFMVYLQKENIIDESGMPKERFSAEFPKEGPSILRIQQVVRGDSAAYFCASSPRPSGGASSYNEQFFGPGTRLTVL.

This rearrangement joins TRBV19 to TRBJ1-1; 10 positions agree with TRBD1. The length of the CDR3 is 17 residues. Germline V gives CDR1 LNHDA, CDR2 SQIVND (reference sequence). V was pared by 5 bases and J by 1 base, with 10 bases of the junction left unmatched. The CDR3 loop reads CASSLETGGAWNTEAFF. In DNA form, the CDR3 reads TGTGCCAGTAGTCTCGAGACAGGGGGCGCGTGGAACACTGAAGCTTTCTTT.

The genes are TRBV6-2 or TRBV6-3 and TRBJ2-1; no clear D gene. V shed 5 bases and J shed 9 bases, with 8 bases lying between them. Germline loops: CDR1 MNHEY, CDR2 SVGEGT. The CDR3 length is 11 residues. This chain's CDR3 is CASSQGGEQFF. The CDR3 DNA reads TGTGCCAGCAGTCAAGGCGGTGAGCAGTTCTTC.

The V call is TRBV19, the J call TRBJ1-5; weak D call: TRBD1 (5 bases). Germline values: CDR1 LNHDA, CDR2 SQIVND (reference sequence). The ends were cut back, 6 bases at V and 0 bases at J, with 15 bases in the middle. The CDR3 loop spans 16 amino acids. The CDR3 spells CASRNGGIYSNQPQHF. CDR3 in DNA: TGTGCCAGTAGAAATGGGGGGATTTATAGCAATCAGCCCCAGCATTTT. Full variable domain (outside the CDR3, taken from reference TRBV19 and TRBJ1-5): DGGITQSPKYLFRKEGQNVTLSCEQNLNHDAMYWYRQDPGQGLRLIYYSQIVNDFQKGDIAEGYSVSREKKESFPLTVTSAQKNPTAFYLCASRNGGIYSNQPQHFGDGTRLSIL.

For the CDR3, the DNA is TGTGCCAGCAGTCCAGGGACAGGGGGAGGGCCGATTCAGCCCCAGCATTTT. This translates into CASSPGTGGGPIQPQHF. The chain employs TRBV6-6 and TRBJ1-5; TRBD1 agrees at 11 bases. Losses at the gene ends were 5 bases for V and 6 bases for J; bases not matched to a gene: 12. Germline V gene data show CDR1 as MNHNY and CDR2 as SVGAGI (reference sequence). The CDR3 is made up of 17 amino acids.

The rearrangement links TRBV30 to TRBJ1-1, with 8 bases lining up with TRBD1. The CDR3 is 12 amino acids. Germline loops: CDR1 GTSNPN, CDR2 SVGIG (reference sequence). V was clipped by 7 bases and J by 5 bases; unmatched bases: 6. The DNA of the CDR3 is TGTGCCTTCACAGGGGGTTGGACTGAAGCTTTCTTT. This sequence encodes CAFTGGWTEAFF.

This chain joins TRBV15 and TRBJ1-1; 7 nucleotides agree with TRBD1. CDR1 is LNHNV and CDR2 is YYDKDF in the germline V gene (reference sequence). J was trimmed by 6 bases and V by 2 bases; bases with no gene match: 6. The CDR3 runs to 14 residues. The CDR3: CATSRPQGRPEAFF. The DNA for the CDR3 is TGTGCCACCAGCAGACCACAGGGGAGGCCTGAAGCTTTCTTT.

The chain couples TRBV18 to TRBJ2-5; 10 bases are a match to TRBD1. CDR1 is KGHSH, CDR2 LQKENI, per germline. The length of the CDR3 is 16 residues. The junction had 5 bases not matched to a gene; V was cut back by 4 bases and J by 0 bases. The CDR3 coding sequence is TGTGCCAGCTCACACGCCGGGACAGGGGACCAAGAGACCCAGTACTTC. Its protein product is CASSHAGTGDQETQYF.

With respect to this clone: A read error may explain this, as a much larger clone is one base away. Other DNA variants within this sample encode the same CDR3. The rearrangement joins TRBV7-9 to TRBJ2-7; the D gene is possibly TRBD1 (5 bases). This CDR3 contains 11 residues. The V end was cut by 5 bases, the J end by 4 bases, with 6 bases between. Germline CDR1 is SEHNR and CDR2 is FQNEAQ (reference sequence). CDR3 DNA: TGTGCCAGCAGCCCAGGGTACGAGCAGTACTTC. Translation gives CASSPGYEQYF.

This clone has a single count. The V and J genes are TRBV9 and TRBJ2-1, with 13 nucleotides matching TRBD2. This CDR3 contains 15 residues. With 4 bases clipped from V and 5 bases from J, the junction kept 3 bases outside the gene matches. In germline, CDR1 is SGDLS, CDR2 YYNGEE. For the CDR3, the DNA is TGTGCCAGCAGCTTGGGACTAGCGGGACACAATGAGCAGTTCTTC. It translates to CASSLGLAGHNEQFF.

This clone showed up just once. The rearrangement joins TRBV5-1 to TRBJ2-5; 10 positions match TRBD1. Germline lookup yields CDR1 SGHRS and CDR2 YFSETQ. J gave up 4 bases and V 4 bases, and 10 bases lay outside the gene matches. The CDR3 totals 16 residues. In DNA, the CDR3 is TGCGCCAGCAGCCAAGGACAGGGGGGAAACCTAGAGACCCAGTACTTC. This gives the protein CASSQGQGGNLETQYF. The full variable domain, in which reference TRBV5-1 and TRBJ2-5 provide the parts outside the CDR3, is KAGVTQTPRYLIKTRGQQVTLSCSPISGHRSVSWYQQTPGQGLQFLFEYFSETQRNKGNFPGRFSGRQFSNSRSEMNVSTLELGDSALYLCASSQGQGGNLETQYFGPGTRLLVL.

The gene calls are TRBV7-2 and TRBJ1-3, with a possible D match to TRBD1 (6 bases). The V gene lost 6 bases and the J gene lost 2 bases, with 14 bases spanning the gap. Germline V gives CDR1 SGHTA, CDR2 FQGNSA. There are 15 residues in the CDR3. The CDR3 protein is CASSNRVSTGNTIYF. The CDR3 DNA reads TGTGCCAGCAGTAACAGGGTTTCTACTGGAAACACCATATATTTT.

The gene calls are TRBV7-6 and TRBJ1-5; TRBD1 agrees at 10 bases. This CDR3 spans 16 amino acids. V lost 5 bases to trimming and J lost 3 bases; unmatched junction nucleotides: 7. Germline values: CDR1 SGHVS, CDR2 FNYEAQ. The CDR3 reads CASSQQTGGLNQPQHF. In DNA, the CDR3 is TGTGCCAGCAGCCAACAGACAGGGGGCCTCAATCAGCCCCAGCATTTT.

The chain uses TRBV5-1 and TRBJ1-6; no definite D call. The CDR3 covers 15 residues. Germline values: CDR1 SGHRS, CDR2 YFSETQ. V shed 1 base and J shed 7 bases, with 12 bases lying between them. The DNA of the CDR3 is TGCGCCAGCAGCTTGTCTAGAGGCGTGAATTCACCCCTCCACTTT. It encodes CASSLSRGVNSPLHF.

The V gene is TRBV10-3, the J gene TRBJ2-7; TRBD1 matches at 10 bases. The germline V gene encodes CDR1 ENHRY and CDR2 SYGVKD. The trim removed 6 bases at V and 1 base at J, leaving 6 bases unmatched. This CDR3 is 15 amino acids long. The CDR3, as DNA: TGTGCCATCAGACTTCCGGGACAGGGGTCCTACGAGCAGTACTTC. Its protein is CAIRLPGQGSYEQYF.

This chain links TRBV3-1 (or the pseudogene TRBV3-2) with TRBJ1-3, with a possible D match to TRBD1 (6 bases). Trimming removed 5 bases at V and 7 bases at J, with 18 bases between. CDR1 and CDR2 (germline): LGHDT, YNNKEL (reference sequence). There are 15 residues in the CDR3. DNA of the CDR3: TGTGCCAGCAGCGGGTGGACAGTTCAGGGGAACACCATATATTTT. Residues: CASSGWTVQGNTIYF.